This T cell receptor (beta chain) was captured by sequencing in a study of T cells expressing NK-cell markers. The CDR3 runs to 14 residues. Per germline, CDR1 DFQATT and CDR2 SNEGSKA (reference sequence). TCRdb reprocessed the 5' RACE reads; each CDR3 protein has one entry and no DNA is given. The data show about 460,000 distinct CDR3 sequences, and the top ten clones hold approximately 1.4%. The rearrangement links TRBV20-1 to TRBJ2-3; the D gene TCRdb calls, TRBD1, cannot be checked with no DNA. This TCR came from a woman aged 45-65 years in good health. The sample comprised blood T cells: a sorted CD56 or NKG2C T cell subset, CD4+ or CD8+ T cells, or bulk PBMC T cells (not recorded which). The CDR3 is CSATGTGGWDTQYF.